This record covers a single T cell receptor beta chain. This record belongs to a study of blood T cell repertoires in COVID-19. Membership in each cohort depended on participant-reported clinical history. The protocol was immunoSEQ multiplex PCR, while the TCRdb copy is restricted to in-frame clones and leaves out a portion. The data contain 120,000 to 150,000 clones, roughly 80% of them seen just once; the ten biggest clones take up approximately 1.6%. Sequencing was performed on PBMCs or T cells enriched from blood (not recorded which). The receptor's source is a woman aged 18-29 years who had been exposed to COVID-19.

CDR3 coding DNA: TGTGCCAGCAGTCTTTCCTCTGGAAACACCATATATTTT. Amino acids: CASSLSSGNTIYF. The chain is built from TRBV12-3 or TRBV12-4 and TRBJ1-3, with D hard to call. The CDR3 has 13 amino acids. The V end was cut by 5 bases, the J end by 0 bases, with 5 bases between.